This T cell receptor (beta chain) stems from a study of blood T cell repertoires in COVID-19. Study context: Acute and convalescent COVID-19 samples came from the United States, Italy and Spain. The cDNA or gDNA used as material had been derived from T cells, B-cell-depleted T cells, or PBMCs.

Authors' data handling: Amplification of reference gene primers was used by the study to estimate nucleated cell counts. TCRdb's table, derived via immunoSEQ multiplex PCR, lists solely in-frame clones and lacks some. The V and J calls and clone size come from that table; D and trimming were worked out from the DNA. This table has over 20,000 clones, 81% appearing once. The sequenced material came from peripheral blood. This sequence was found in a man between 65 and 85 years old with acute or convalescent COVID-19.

This CDR3 is CASRAGTRNTGELFF. DNA for the CDR3: TGTGCCAGCAGAGCCGGGACTCGTAACACCGGGGAGCTGTTTTTT. This chain joins TRBV2 and TRBJ2-2; tentatively, D is TRBD2 (6 bases). V was cut by 6 bases and J by 2 bases, with 13 bases left in between. The CDR3 sequence is 15 residues long. CDR1 and CDR2 from the germline V gene are SNHLY and FYNNEI.